The present TCR beta chain was sequenced within a study of vaccination and CD4 T cells after COVID-19. Specified treatment: roughly 10-day PBMC culture with coronavirus spike peptide pools or control peptides (ViraFEST assay). The CDR3 loop spans 15 amino acids. V lost 2 bases and J 4 bases, leaving 11 bases between the germline ends. Germline CDR1 and CDR2: LGHDT and YNNKEL (reference sequence). Study-wide results and limits: Median SARS-CoV-2-reactive clonotypes rose from roughly 22 to 38, not significantly. A median 86.3% of convalescent patients' SARS-CoV-2-reactive clones emerged only after vaccination.

As concerns this clonotype: Its antigen is unidentified.

Sequencing of DNA taken from cultured CD4+ T cells relied on the Oncomine TCR Beta short-read assay. One entry per CDR3 protein results from TCRdb running MiXCR on the PCR reads. The sample has about 24,000 distinct CDR3 sequences, roughly 50% seen once. This chain connects TRBV3-1 to TRBJ2-2; a weak D match, TRBD1 (6 bases). This sequence originates from a human donor who had recovered from COVID-19. The sequencing sample was made of CD4+ T cells from blood, cultured in vitro. This chain's CDR3 is CASSQQWGRTGELFF. The CDR3 region has the DNA TGTGCCAGCAGCCAACAATGGGGGCGCACCGGGGAGCTGTTTTTT.